These T cell receptor beta chains were read from a single sample in a study of response to subunit inactivated influenza vaccine. TCRdb independently ran MiXCR on the RT-PCR reads; one entry per CDR3 protein. This sample carries 250,000 to 350,000 distinct CDR3 sequences, roughly 22% of them seen once, and the ten largest clones take under 13%. The material was PBMCs from blood, obtained less than 22 months after vaccination. The receptors shown here come from a man aged 50-75 years who received an inactivated influenza vaccine. Each CDR3 is given with its conserved first and last residue. D genes are given only for firm matches. Clone size is given for some rows only: seen once, a few or many times, or a class if the clone is expanded.

>TRBJ1-1|TRBV15|TRBD1|few
TGTGCCACCAGCAGGGGCAGGGGGTTGAGCACTGAAGCTTTCTTT
CATSRGRGLSTEAFF
>TRBJ2-4|TRBV12-3/TRBV12-4|-|-
TGTGCCAGCAGCCTGGGCGGCAGGGAGATTCAGTACTTC
CASSLGGREIQYF
>TRBJ1-1|TRBV6-5|-|-
TGTGCCAGCAGTTTTCCGGGGCCGAACACTGAAGCTTTCTTT
CASSFPGPNTEAFF
>TRBJ2-3|TRBV24-1|TRBD2|-
TGTGCCACCGCGACGAGCGGGGCAGGAACAGATACGCAGTATTTT
CATATSGAGTDTQYF
>TRBJ2-7|TRBV6-2/TRBV6-3|TRBD1|few
TGTGCCAGCAGTTCTCCCGGACAGGGGCGGTACGAGCAGTACTTC
CASSSPGQGRYEQYF
>TRBJ1-1|TRBV6-2/TRBV6-3|-|-
TGTGCCAGCAGTGGATTTCAGACAGGCACCACTGAAGCTTTCTTT
CASSGFQTGTTEAFF
>TRBJ2-4|TRBV7-2|-|-
TGTGCCAGCACCACTGGGGGATACATTCAGTACTTC
CASTTGGYIQYF
>TRBJ2-5|TRBV20-1|-|few
TGCAGTGCTAGAGCCATTAGCGGACAAGAGACCCAGTACTTC
CSARAISGQETQYF
>TRBJ1-2|TRBV12-3/TRBV12-4|-|few
TGTGCCAGCAGTCCCCGCGGGGGCATGGGCGGCTACACCTTC
CASSPRGGMGGYTF
>TRBJ2-7|TRBV7-9|TRBD2|-
TGTGCCAGCAGCTTAAGGACTAGCGGGAGGATTTCCTACGAGCAGTACTTC
CASSLRTSGRISYEQYF
>TRBJ1-2|TRBV5-1|-|-
TGCGCCAGCAGCTTGGTCAAAGGACAGACCTATGGCTACACCTTC
CASSLVKGQTYGYTF
>TRBJ2-1|TRBV20-1|-|many
TGCAGCGTCGAAATCGGACATGCAAATGAGCAGTTCTTC
CSVEIGHANEQFF
>TRBJ1-3|TRBV29-1|-|-
TGCAGCGTTGCAGGGGCGACTGGAAACACCATATATTTT
CSVAGATGNTIYF
>TRBJ1-1|TRBV20-1|TRBD1|few
TGCAGTGCTAGCCGAACAGGGGGCGGGAACACTGAAGCTTTCTTT
CSASRTGGGNTEAFF
>TRBJ1-6|TRBV4-3|-|few
TGCGCCAGCAGCCAGAGCATAACTGGTAATTCACCCCTCCACTTT
CASSQSITGNSPLHF